These T cell receptor beta chains were read from a single sample in a study of cytomegalovirus exposure and HLA in healthy donors. The table came from immunoSEQ multiplex PCR; TCRdb's copy has only in-frame clones and leaves some out. In the table there are some 130,000 clones, about 73% of which are singletons. Material for sequencing was PBMCs. The receptors stem from a woman in her 30s in good health and CMV-seropositive. Both conserved end residues are part of each CDR3. D genes are given only for firm matches. Clone size is not always given. Where it is, it says once, few, many or a class for expanded clones.

J gene,clone size,V gene,D gene,CDR3 protein,CDR3 DNA
TRBJ1-1,once,TRBV11-2,NA,CASSFRLSRGTEAFF,TGTGCCAGCAGCTTCCGACTCTCGCGAGGCACTGAAGCTTTCTTT
TRBJ2-5,few,TRBV7-7,NA,CASSPPSGTQYF,TGTGCCAGCAGCCCACCGTCGGGGACCCAGTACTTC
TRBJ2-5,NA,TRBV25-1,TRBD2,CASSGEGGNPQETQYF,TGTGCCAGCAGCGGGGAGGGAGGGAACCCACAAGAGACCCAGTACTTC
TRBJ2-1,once,TRBV5-1,TRBD2,CASSFHLAGNEQFF,TGCGCCAGCAGCTTCCATCTAGCGGGGAATGAGCAGTTCTTC
TRBJ1-1,NA,TRBV19,NA,CASSWAGAVTEAFF,TGTGCCAGTAGTTGGGCGGGGGCGGTCACTGAAGCTTTCTTT
TRBJ1-6,NA,TRBV18,TRBD1,CASSPGQNSPLHF,TGTGCCAGCTCACCGGGACAGAATTCACCCCTCCACTTT
TRBJ2-5,NA,TRBV7-9,TRBD2,CASSAGTSGGETQYF,TGTGCCAGCAGCGCCGGGACTAGCGGGGGTGAGACCCAGTACTTC
TRBJ2-3,NA,TRBV28,NA,CASSPGHVDTQYF,TGTGCCAGCAGTCCGGGACACGTCGATACGCAGTATTTT
TRBJ1-2,NA,TRBV7-2,NA,CASSQDGDYGYTF,TGTGCCAGCAGCCAGGATGGTGACTATGGCTACACCTTC
TRBJ1-6,NA,TRBV7-6,TRBD1,CASSLAGTGGRSPLHF,TGTGCCAGCAGCTTGGCCGGGACAGGGGGCCGGTCACCCCTCCACTTT
TRBJ2-5,NA,TRBV4-3,NA,CASSQGILRVAEETQYF,TGCGCCAGCAGCCAAGGTATTCTCCGGGTGGCGGAAGAGACCCAGTACTTC
TRBJ1-1,NA,TRBV6-1,NA,CASSPRGPEAFF,TGTGCCAGCAGTCCCAGGGGTCCTGAAGCTTTCTTT
TRBJ2-1,few,TRBV4-2,TRBD2,CASSPERGGNEQFF,TGTGCCAGCAGCCCCGAGCGGGGGGGCAATGAGCAGTTCTTC
TRBJ2-1,NA,TRBV10-3,NA,CATSDLGGQSNEQFF,TGTGCCACCAGTGATCTGGGGGGGCAATCCAATGAGCAGTTCTTC
TRBJ2-5,NA,TRBV28,TRBD2,CASSGTSGETQYF,TGTGCCAGCAGTGGGACTAGCGGAGAGACCCAGTACTTC
TRBJ1-6,NA,TRBV5-6,TRBD1,CASSLWPQGASPLHF,TGTGCCAGCAGCTTGTGGCCCCAGGGGGCTTCACCCCTCCACTTT
TRBJ2-2,NA,TRBV4-1,TRBD2,CASSQPRLAGGPLSPGELFF,TGCGCCAGCAGCCAACCTCGCCTAGCGGGGGGCCCACTCTCCCCCGGGGAGCTGTTTTTT
TRBJ1-1,NA,TRBV2,TRBD1,CASSPTRTGGSEAFF,TGTGCCAGCAGCCCCACCCGGACAGGGGGAAGTGAAGCTTTCTTT
TRBJ2-5,NA,TRBV5-4,TRBD2,CASREGLALQETQYF,TGTGCCAGCAGAGAAGGACTAGCGTTACAAGAGACCCAGTACTTC
TRBJ1-4,NA,TRBV6-6,NA,CASSWATNEKLFF,TGTGCGTCTTCGTGGGCGACTAATGAAAAACTGTTTTTT
TRBJ2-2,NA,TRBV6-1,NA,CASRRGRELFF,TGTGCCAGCCGAAGAGGAAGGGAGCTGTTTTTT
TRBJ1-2,NA,TRBV5-4,TRBD1,CASSPPDRGFYGYTF,TGTGCCAGCAGCCCCCCGGACAGGGGCTTCTATGGCTACACCTTC
TRBJ2-7,few,TRBV13,TRBD2,CASSLRGGLAGSYEQYF,TGTGCCAGCAGCTTAAGAGGGGGGCTAGCGGGTTCCTACGAGCAGTACTTC
TRBJ2-1,NA,TRBV29-1,NA,CSVEDLDSPSSYNEQFF,TGCAGCGTTGAAGATCTGGACAGTCCGAGCTCCTACAATGAGCAGTTCTTC
TRBJ2-5,NA,TRBV5-1,NA,CASSLGLGETQYF,TGCGCCAGCAGCTTGGGTCTCGGAGAGACCCAGTACTTC
TRBJ2-1,NA,TRBV7-9,NA,CASSGRPSYNEQFF,TGTGCCAGCAGTGGCAGGCCCTCCTACAATGAGCAGTTCTTC
TRBJ2-7,NA,TRBV5-4,TRBD1,CASSLPGTGFKAYEQYF,TGTGCCAGCAGCCTACCCGGGACAGGGTTCAAGGCTTACGAGCAGTACTTC
TRBJ2-7,NA,TRBV2,TRBD1,CASSKQGGPYEQYF,TGTGCCAGCAGCAAACAGGGGGGTCCCTACGAGCAGTACTTC
TRBJ1-2,NA,TRBV5-1,NA,CASSAYGYGYTF,TGCGCCAGCAGCGCCTATGGCTATGGCTACACCTTC
TRBJ2-6,NA,TRBV19,NA,CASSMDRGRVSPGANVLTF,TGTGCCAGTAGTATGGACCGAGGGCGCGTAAGCCCTGGGGCCAACGTCCTGACTTTC
TRBJ1-3,once,TRBV2,NA,CASRTGKISSGNTIYF,TGTGCCAGCAGAACAGGGAAAATAAGCTCTGGAAACACCATATATTTT
TRBJ2-3,NA,TRBV9,TRBD2,CASSVGGAGGDTQYF,TGTGCCAGCAGCGTAGGGGGGGCGGGGGGAGATACGCAGTATTTT
TRBJ1-3,NA,TRBV6-6,NA,CASSSGGWNSGNTIYF,TGTGCCAGCAGCTCGGGGGGGTGGAACTCTGGAAACACCATATATTTT
TRBJ1-6,few,TRBV5-1,NA,CASSFGGGGNSPLHF,TGCGCCAGCAGCTTTGGAGGAGGAGGTAATTCACCCCTCCACTTT
TRBJ1-5,NA,TRBV4-1,NA,CASSQDEAPQPQHF,TGCGCCAGCAGCCAAGACGAGGCCCCACAGCCCCAGCATTTT
TRBJ1-6,NA,TRBV7-9,NA,CASSSDLGASYNSPLHF,TGTGCCAGCAGCTCCGATTTGGGGGCCTCCTATAATTCACCCCTCCACTTT
TRBJ2-6,NA,TRBV5-6,NA,CASSFRGVGTNVLTF,TGTGCCAGCAGCTTCAGGGGGGTAGGGACCAACGTCCTGACTTTC
TRBJ2-3,NA,TRBV27,NA,CASSFSAYSTDTQYF,TGTGCCAGCAGTTTCTCCGCCTACTCCACAGATACGCAGTATTTT
TRBJ1-2,few,TRBV4-3,NA,CASSHQEGSVGGYTF,TGCGCCAGCAGCCATCAGGAAGGATCGGTAGGTGGCTACACCTTC
TRBJ2-7,NA,TRBV6-6,NA,CASSARDNSYEQYF,TGTGCCAGCAGCGCCCGGGACAACTCCTACGAGCAGTACTTC
TRBJ2-3,NA,TRBV29-1,TRBD1,CSSYRGDTQYF,TGCAGCTCTTACAGGGGAGATACGCAGTATTTT
TRBJ2-3,NA,TRBV5-4,TRBD2,CASTTMVPGLAGADTQYF,TGTGCCAGCACTACAATGGTTCCGGGACTAGCGGGAGCTGATACGCAGTATTTT
TRBJ1-3,NA,TRBV6-1,NA,CASSPGGGGGNTIYF,TGTGCCAGCAGCCCGGGGGGGGGCGGTGGAAACACCATATATTTT
TRBJ2-7,NA,TRBV7-9,NA,CASSLASFIEQYF,TGTGCCAGCAGCTTGGCTAGTTTTATCGAGCAGTACTTC
TRBJ1-3,few,TRBV4-1,NA,CASSQEDSFTGNTIYF,TGCGCCAGCAGCCAGGAGGACAGTTTCACTGGAAACACCATATATTTT
TRBJ2-2,NA,TRBV6-5,TRBD1,CASSYSTGGTGELFF,TGTGCCAGCAGTTACTCAACAGGGGGCACCGGGGAGCTGTTTTTT
TRBJ2-4,NA,TRBV6-1,NA,CASSGLPPKNIQYF,TGTGCCAGCAGTGGGCTCCCCCCCAAAAACATTCAGTACTTC
TRBJ1-1,NA,TRBV19,TRBD1,CASSSWDRGREAFF,TGTGCCAGTAGCTCCTGGGACAGGGGGCGTGAAGCTTTCTTT
TRBJ2-3,NA,TRBV7-3,TRBD2,CASSLSISPGLAGDRASTDTQYF,TGTGCCAGCAGCTTAAGTATAAGCCCGGGACTAGCGGGGGACCGTGCTAGCACAGATACGCAGTATTTT
TRBJ1-2,NA,TRBV2,NA,CARSDLGGYGYTF,TGTGCCAGAAGTGATTTAGGGGGCTATGGCTACACCTTC
TRBJ2-1,NA,TRBV29-1,NA,CSVAGYNEQFF,TGCAGCGTCGCGGGTTACAATGAGCAGTTCTTC
TRBJ2-7,NA,TRBV6-1,NA,CASRREIGPYEQYF,TGTGCCAGCAGAAGGGAGATCGGGCCCTACGAGCAGTACTTC
TRBJ1-1,NA,TRBV5-1,NA,CASSLTVNTEAFF,TGCGCCAGCAGCTTGACAGTAAACACTGAAGCTTTCTTT
TRBJ2-2,few,TRBV7-9,NA,CASSPRSYTGELFF,TGTGCCAGCAGCCCACGGTCGTACACCGGGGAGCTGTTTTTT
TRBJ2-7,few,TRBV27,TRBD2,CASMGGVFYEQYF,TGTGCCAGCATGGGGGGGGTTTTTTACGAGCAGTACTTC
TRBJ2-7,NA,TRBV4-3,TRBD1,CASSFRDRDYEQYF,TGCGCCAGCAGCTTCCGGGACAGGGACTACGAGCAGTACTTC
TRBJ2-2,NA,TRBV10-1,NA,CASQFDTSNTGELFF,TGCGCCAGCCAATTTGACACTTCGAACACCGGGGAGCTGTTTTTT
TRBJ1-5,NA,TRBV6-1,NA,CASSEGGQVPQHF,TGTGCCAGCAGTGAAGGAGGACAAGTTCCCCAGCATTTT
TRBJ1-1,few,TRBV9,NA,CASSVDISYTEAFF,TGTGCCAGCAGCGTAGATATCAGTTACACTGAAGCTTTCTTT
TRBJ2-3,NA,TRBV11-2,TRBD2,CASSDGGGTDTQYF,TGTGCCAGCAGCGATGGGGGGGGCACAGATACGCAGTATTTT